This T cell receptor (beta chain) came from a study of T cells in Graves' hyperthyroidism and ophthalmopathy. Patients were excluded because of uncontrolled infection, other autoimmune disease, pregnancy or lactation. Diagnoses used clinical symptoms, serum thyroxine and TRAb, thyroid ultrasound and orbital computed tomography. This clonotype has ten or more counts. The source material, RNA transcripts, was used to amplify TCR beta CDR3 regions. An initial round of RT-PCR targeting the TCR CDR3 relied on the HTBI primer set. TCRdb recomputed calls from the multiplex PCR reads with MiXCR, one row per CDR3 protein. The sample contains approximately 600,000 distinct CDR3 sequences, roughly 15% of which appear only once. This CDR3 has 15 residues. The germline V gene encodes CDR1 WNHNN and CDR2 SYGVQD (reference sequence). V shed 0 bases and J 2 bases; nucleotides not matched to a gene: 4.

This TCR came from a woman in her 40s with Graves' ophthalmopathy. V gene TRBV10-1 combines with J gene TRBJ2-7, with 7 bases identical to TRBD2. The specimen was blood. CDR3 residues: CASSESSGGTYEQYF. The CDR3 DNA reads TGCGCCAGCAGTGAGTCATCGGGGGGTACCTACGAGCAGTACTTC.